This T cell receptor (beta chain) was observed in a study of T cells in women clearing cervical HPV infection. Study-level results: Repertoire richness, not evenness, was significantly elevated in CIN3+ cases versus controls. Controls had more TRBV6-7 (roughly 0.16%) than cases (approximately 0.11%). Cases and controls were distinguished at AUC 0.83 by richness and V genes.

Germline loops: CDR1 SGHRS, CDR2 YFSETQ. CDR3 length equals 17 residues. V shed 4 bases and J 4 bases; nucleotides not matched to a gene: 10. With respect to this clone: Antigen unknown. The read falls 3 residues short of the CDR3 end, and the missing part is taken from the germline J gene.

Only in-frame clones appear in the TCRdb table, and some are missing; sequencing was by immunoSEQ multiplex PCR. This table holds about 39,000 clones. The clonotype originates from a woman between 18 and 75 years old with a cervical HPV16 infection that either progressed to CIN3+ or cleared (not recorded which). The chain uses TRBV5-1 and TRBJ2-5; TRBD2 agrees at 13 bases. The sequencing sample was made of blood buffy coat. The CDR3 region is CASSAGLAGKWGETQYF. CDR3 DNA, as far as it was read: TGCGCCAGCAGCGCGGGACTAGCGGGGAAGTGGGGAGAGACC.